A single sample is the source of the 20 T cell receptor beta chains below, sequenced in a study of Graves' ophthalmopathy and Graves' hyperthyroidism (dated by TCRdb to between 2017 and 2018). TCRdb names Illumina HiSeq 2000 as the instrument used. For repertoire sequencing, TCR beta CDR3 regions were amplified from RNA transcripts. The first round of RT-PCR was done with HTBI primers and the Qiagen OneStep RT-PCR kit, and was followed by a second round of multiplex PCR, then size selection and purification. The public reads were reanalyzed by TCRdb: fastp trimming at Q25, MiXCR alignment, in-frame beta chains only. Rows matching on CDR3 protein sequence are summarized as one entry with the most common DNA and genes. The sample table contains approximately 150,000 distinct CDR3 sequences; only one count was recorded for roughly two fifths of them. Together, the top ten hold nearly 9% of the sample.

Sequenced sample: peripheral blood. The receptors were sampled from a man aged 30 to 45 with Graves' ophthalmopathy. Donor details come from another sample of the same person, matched by shared clones.

The genes are TRBV27 and TRBJ1-2; D may be TRBD1 (5 bases). V was shortened by 10 bases and J by 7 bases, with 22 bases between the two germline ends. Germline values: CDR1 MNHEY, CDR2 SMNVEV (reference sequence). CDR3 length: 14 residues. This chain's CDR3 is CATSLSRQPVGYTF. The CDR3 DNA follows: TGTGCCACTAGTTTATCGAGACAGCCCGTTGGCTACACCTTC.

This clonotype was recorded many times. The chain employs TRBV20-1 and TRBJ1-1, with a possible D match to TRBD1 (6 bases). Trimming removed 3 bases at V and 4 bases at J, with 12 bases between. Germline V CDR1 and CDR2: DFQATT, SNEGSKA (reference sequence). CDR3 length equals 13 residues. The CDR3 coding sequence is TGCAGTGCTAGTGAAGGGGGAGGCACTGAAGCTTTCTTT. It translates to CSASEGGGTEAFF.

This clonotype was seen ten or more times. The rearrangement links TRBV19 to TRBJ1-5; D is undetermined. The CDR3 is 14 residues long. Germline CDR1 LNHDA, CDR2 SQIVND (reference sequence). The V end was cut by 0 bases, the J end by 3 bases, with 6 bases between. The CDR3 loop is CASSIEGTNQPQHF. The DNA of the CDR3 is TGTGCCAGTAGTATAGAAGGCACCAATCAGCCCCAGCATTTT. Filled out from reference TRBV19 and TRBJ1-5, the complete variable domain reads DGGITQSPKYLFRKEGQNVTLSCEQNLNHDAMYWYRQDPGQGLRLIYYSQIVNDFQKGDIAEGYSVSREKKESFPLTVTSAQKNPTAFYLCASSIEGTNQPQHFGDGTRLSIL.

J is TRBJ2-7 and V is TRBV6-5; a possible D gene is TRBD1 (5 bases). V lost 4 bases and J 8 bases, leaving 18 bases between the germline ends. Germline CDR1 is MNHEY and CDR2 is SVGAGI. This CDR3 has 14 residues. CDR3 nucleotide sequence: TGTGCCAGCAGTTCCGGTGGGGCATCGCTCAAGCAGTACTTC. It encodes CASSSGGASLKQYF.

This chain links TRBV6-5 with TRBJ1-2; TRBD1 is a possible D gene (6 bases). Trimming pared 2 bases from V and 4 bases from J, leaving 14 bases between. The length of the CDR3 is 15 residues. The germline V gene has CDR1 MNHEY and CDR2 SVGAGI. The CDR3 region is CASSYRGARGYGYTF. The CDR3 nucleotides read TGTGCCAGCAGTTACAGGGGGGCGCGAGGCTATGGCTACACCTTC.

This clonotype came up many times. V and J are TRBV18 and TRBJ2-7; tentatively, D is TRBD2 (6 bases). The CDR3 spans 15 residues. Germline CDR1 and CDR2: KGHSH and LQKENI. V was clipped by 6 bases and J by 2 bases, with 17 bases between them. This CDR3 reads CASSSRGLPPYEQYF. CDR3 bases: TGTGCCAGCTCGTCCCGGGGACTTCCACCCTACGAGCAGTACTTC.

At least ten counts were recorded for this clonotype. CDR3 in amino acids: CSASPSVGRVYGYTF. CDR3 in DNA: TGCAGTGCTAGCCCTAGTGTGGGCAGGGTTTATGGCTACACCTTC. The chain employs TRBV20-1 and TRBJ1-2; possible D gene TRBD1, 5 bases. Germline CDR1 DFQATT, CDR2 SNEGSKA (reference sequence). The CDR3 is 15 residues long. The V end was cut by 3 bases, the J end by 5 bases, with 19 bases between.

This clonotype was observed at least ten times. The J gene is TRBJ2-7, the V gene TRBV6-5; 7 positions match TRBD1. This CDR3 region has 12 residues. The V and J ends lost 6 bases and 3 bases, in that order; junction bases with no gene match: 2. Germline loops: CDR1 MNHEY, CDR2 SVGAGI. The CDR3 region is CASRAGGYEQYF. CDR3 in DNA: TGTGCCAGCAGGGCAGGGGGCTACGAGCAGTACTTC.

This chain connects TRBV6-1 to TRBJ1-1; unclear D gene. Germline CDR1 MNHNS, CDR2 SASEGT. The CDR3 extends over 12 amino acids. V was cut by 1 base and J by 5 bases, with 5 bases left in between. This chain's CDR3 is CASSEGRTEAFF. CDR3 DNA sequence: TGTGCCAGCAGTGAAGGTCGAACTGAAGCTTTCTTT.

This clonotype showed up many times. The V gene is TRBV20-1, the J gene TRBJ1-2, with 9 bases identical to TRBD1. Trimming at V came to 1 base and at J to 4 bases, leaving 4 bases not matched to a gene. The CDR3 consists of 14 residues. Germline V lookup: CDR1 DFQATT, CDR2 SNEGSKA (reference sequence). DNA of the CDR3: TGCAGTGCTAGAGGACAGGGGGTCTCCTATGGCTACACCTTC. Translating gives CSARGQGVSYGYTF.

This clonotype was detected many times. The chain employs TRBV28 and TRBJ2-7; the D gene could be TRBD1 or TRBD2 (6 bases each). V dropped 8 bases and J dropped 0 bases, with 20 bases sitting between them. Per germline, CDR1 MDHEN and CDR2 SYDVKM. CDR3 size: 16 residues. The CDR3 loop is CASVTSRRGDSYEQYF. In DNA, the CDR3 is TGTGCCAGCGTTACCTCGCGGAGGGGGGACTCCTACGAGCAGTACTTC.

There are many counts of this clonotype. Here the CDR3 reads CASSYPPGPGELFF. The DNA of the CDR3 is TGTGCCAGCAGTTACCCCCCCGGGCCCGGGGAGCTGTTTTTT. The V and J genes are TRBV12-3 or TRBV12-4 and TRBJ2-2, with D hard to call. The CDR3 loop spans 14 amino acids. Trimming took off 4 bases at V and 6 bases at J, with 12 bases between the two ends.

This clonotype has a count of ten or more. The gene calls are TRBV7-9 and TRBJ1-1, with D possibly TRBD1 on 5 matching bases. The CDR3 runs 14 residues. The V and J ends lost 5 bases and 11 bases respectively, with 21 bases between them. Per the germline V gene, CDR1 is SEHNR and CDR2 is FQNEAQ (reference sequence). CDR3 in DNA: TGTGCCAGCAGCCATTCCGCGGGTCAGGGTGGTGCTTTCTTT. As protein: CASSHSAGQGGAFF.

The chain carries TRBV6-2 or TRBV6-3 and TRBJ1-5, with D possibly being TRBD1 (6 bases). The CDR3 runs 14 residues. From germline, CDR1 is MNHEY and CDR2 SVGEGT. Deletions cut 7 bases from V and 5 bases from J, with 15 bases between. CDR3 coding DNA: TGTGCCAGCAACACCGGGGACACCCATCAGCCCCAGCATTTT. Its translation: CASNTGDTHQPQHF.

This clonotype was counted at least ten times. The rearrangement links TRBV12-3 or TRBV12-4 to TRBJ2-4; TRBD1 agrees at 7 bases. CDR3 length equals 15 residues. V trimming: 6 bases; J trimming: 3 bases; junction bases outside the gene matches: 8. The CDR3 DNA sequence: TGTGCCAGCAGCCTCCGGACAGGTAGCAAAAACATTCAGTACTTC. The encoded protein is CASSLRTGSKNIQYF.

This clonotype was observed a handful of times. V usage is TRBV12-3 or TRBV12-4 and J usage is TRBJ2-7; 7 positions match TRBD2. V was clipped by 5 bases and J by 6 bases; unmatched bases: 7. CDR3 length: 13 amino acids. The CDR3, as DNA: TGTGCCAGCAGTCTTCGGGGGGACGGCGAGCAGTACTTC. As protein: CASSLRGDGEQYF.

This clonotype was found many times. One end of the junction is discordant with germline, which a read error may explain. The chain has TRBV6-2 or TRBV6-3 and TRBJ1-5; perhaps TRBD1 as D (6 bases). Germline V lookup: CDR1 MNHEY, CDR2 SVGEGT. CDR3 size: 18 residues. The CDR3 region has the DNA TGTGCCAGCAGTTACCCAAGACAGGTCTTCTCCCGGGATCAGCTCCAGCATTTT. This translates into CASSYPRQVFSRDQLQHF.

Ten or more counts support this clonotype. This chain joins TRBV28 and TRBJ1-5, with D tentatively TRBD1 (6 bases). Germline values: CDR1 MDHEN, CDR2 SYDVKM. Trimming took off 3 bases at V and 5 bases at J, with 26 bases between the two ends. The CDR3 sequence is 19 residues long. CDR3 bases: TGTGCCAGCAGTTTTGTTCTCTTGGGGGCAGGGGAGGTCGATCAGCCCCAGCATTTT. This sequence encodes CASSFVLLGAGEVDQPQHF. Based on the CDR3 plus reference TRBV28 and TRBJ1-5, the full variable domain is DVKVTQSSRYLVKRTGEKVFLECVQDMDHENMFWYRQDPGLGLRLIYFSYDVKMKEKGDIPEGYSVSREKKERFSLILESASTNQTSMYLCASSFVLLGAGEVDQPQHFGDGTRLSIL.

This clonotype was seen more than once but under ten times. The gene calls are TRBV28 and TRBJ2-7; D gene uncertain. The germline V gene encodes CDR1 MDHEN and CDR2 SYDVKM. Trimming took off 5 bases at V and 3 bases at J, with 11 bases between the two ends. The CDR3 spans 13 residues. CDR3 region: CASSGVLVYEQYF. CDR3 sequence (DNA): TGTGCCAGCAGTGGGGTTTTAGTCTACGAGCAGTACTTC.

This clonotype was counted ten times or more. The chain combines TRBV30 with TRBJ1-2, with 7 positions matching TRBD1. CDR1 and CDR2 from the germline V gene are GTSNPN and SVGIG (reference sequence). The CDR3 loop spans 12 amino acids. V lost 2 bases to trimming and J lost 6 bases; unmatched junction nucleotides: 3. The CDR3 DNA follows: TGTGCCTGGAGTAAGGGGGCCGATGGCTACACCTTC. As protein: CAWSKGADGYTF.